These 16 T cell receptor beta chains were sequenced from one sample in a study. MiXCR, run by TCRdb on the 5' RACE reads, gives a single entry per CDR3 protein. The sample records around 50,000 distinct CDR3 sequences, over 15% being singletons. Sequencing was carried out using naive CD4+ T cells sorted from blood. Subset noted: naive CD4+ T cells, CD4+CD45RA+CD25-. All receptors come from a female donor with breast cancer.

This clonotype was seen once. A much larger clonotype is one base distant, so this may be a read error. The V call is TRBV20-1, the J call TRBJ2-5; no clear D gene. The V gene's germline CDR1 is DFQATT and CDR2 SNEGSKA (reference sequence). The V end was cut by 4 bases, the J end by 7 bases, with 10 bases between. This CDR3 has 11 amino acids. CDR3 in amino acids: CSATHSRTQYF. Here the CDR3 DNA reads TGCAGTGCTACTCACTCTAGGACCCAGTACTTC.

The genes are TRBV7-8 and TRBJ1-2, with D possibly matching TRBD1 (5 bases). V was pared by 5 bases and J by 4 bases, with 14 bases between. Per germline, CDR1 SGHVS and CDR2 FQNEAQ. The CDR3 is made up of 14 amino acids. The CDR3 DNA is TGTGCCAGCAGCCCGCGGCGGGGGAGCTATGGCTACACCTTC. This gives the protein CASSPRRGSYGYTF.

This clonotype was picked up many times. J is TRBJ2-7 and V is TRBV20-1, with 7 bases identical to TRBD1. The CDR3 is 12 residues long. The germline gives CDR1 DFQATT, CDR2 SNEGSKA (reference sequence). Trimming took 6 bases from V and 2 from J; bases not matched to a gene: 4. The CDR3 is CSAAQGTYEQYF. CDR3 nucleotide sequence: TGCAGTGCCGCACAGGGGACCTACGAGCAGTACTTC.

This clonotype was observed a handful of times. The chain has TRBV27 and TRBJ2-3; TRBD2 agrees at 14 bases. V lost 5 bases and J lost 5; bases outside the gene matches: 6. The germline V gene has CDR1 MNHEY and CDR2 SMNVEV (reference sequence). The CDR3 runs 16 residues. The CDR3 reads CASSRTSGRKKDTQYF. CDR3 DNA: TGTGCCAGCAGTCGGACTAGCGGGAGGAAGAAAGATACGCAGTATTTT.

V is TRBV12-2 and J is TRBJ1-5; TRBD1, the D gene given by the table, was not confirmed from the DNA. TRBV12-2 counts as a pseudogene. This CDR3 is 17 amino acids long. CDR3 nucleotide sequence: TGTGCAAGACATATATTACAGGTTACCGATAGCAATCAGCCCCAGCATTTT. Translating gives CARHILQVTDSNQPQHF.

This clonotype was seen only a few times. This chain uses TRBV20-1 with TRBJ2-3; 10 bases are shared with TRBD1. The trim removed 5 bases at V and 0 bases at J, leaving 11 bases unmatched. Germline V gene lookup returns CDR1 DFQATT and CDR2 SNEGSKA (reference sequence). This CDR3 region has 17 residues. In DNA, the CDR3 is TGCAGTGCTGACAGGGGGCGCGGTAGTGAGAGCACAGATACGCAGTATTTT. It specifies CSADRGRGSESTDTQYF.

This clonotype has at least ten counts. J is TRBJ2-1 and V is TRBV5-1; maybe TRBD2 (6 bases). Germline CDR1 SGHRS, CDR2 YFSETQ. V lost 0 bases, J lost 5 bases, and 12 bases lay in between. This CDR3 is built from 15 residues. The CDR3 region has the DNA TGCGCCAGCAGCTTGGGACTAGTGGAAAACAATGAGCAGTTCTTC. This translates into CASSLGLVENNEQFF. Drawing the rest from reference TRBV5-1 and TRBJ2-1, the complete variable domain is KAGVTQTPRYLIKTRGQQVTLSCSPISGHRSVSWYQQTPGQGLQFLFEYFSETQRNKGNFPGRFSGRQFSNSRSEMNVSTLELGDSALYLCASSLGLVENNEQFFGPGTRLTVL.

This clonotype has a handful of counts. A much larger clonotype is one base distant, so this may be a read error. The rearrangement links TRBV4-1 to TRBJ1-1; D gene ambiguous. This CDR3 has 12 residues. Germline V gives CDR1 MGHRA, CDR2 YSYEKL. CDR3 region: CGSSLGFTEAFF. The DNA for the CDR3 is TGCGGCAGCAGCCTCGGATTCACTGAAGCTTTCTTT.

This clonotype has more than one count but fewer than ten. Written as DNA, the CDR3 is TGTGCCAGCAGCTTAGCGCGCACAGGCGAGCAGTTCTTC. It specifies CASSLARTGEQFF. The rearrangement joins TRBV7-9 to TRBJ2-1, with D maybe TRBD1 (5 bases). CDR3 size: 13 residues. V dropped 0 bases and J dropped 10 bases, with 10 bases sitting between them. Germline values: CDR1 SEHNR, CDR2 FQNEAQ (reference sequence).

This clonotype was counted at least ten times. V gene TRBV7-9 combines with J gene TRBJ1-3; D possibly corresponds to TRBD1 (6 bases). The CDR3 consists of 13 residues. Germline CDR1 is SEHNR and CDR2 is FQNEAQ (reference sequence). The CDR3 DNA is TGTGTCGAAGGGGGATCCTCTGGAAACACCATATATTTT. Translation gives CVEGGSSGNTIYF.

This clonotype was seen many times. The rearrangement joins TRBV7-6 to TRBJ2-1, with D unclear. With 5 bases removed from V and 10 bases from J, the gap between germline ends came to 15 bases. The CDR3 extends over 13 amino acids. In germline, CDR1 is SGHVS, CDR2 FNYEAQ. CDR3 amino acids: CASSLQYGSEQFF. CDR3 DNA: TGTGCCAGCAGCCTCCAGTACGGAAGCGAGCAGTTCTTC.

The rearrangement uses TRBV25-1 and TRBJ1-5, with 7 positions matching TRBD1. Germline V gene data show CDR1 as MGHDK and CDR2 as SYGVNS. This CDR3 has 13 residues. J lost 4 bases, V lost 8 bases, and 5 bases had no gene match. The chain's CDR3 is CASQGVWNQPQHF. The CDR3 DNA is TGTGCCAGCCAGGGGGTTTGGAATCAGCCCCAGCATTTT.

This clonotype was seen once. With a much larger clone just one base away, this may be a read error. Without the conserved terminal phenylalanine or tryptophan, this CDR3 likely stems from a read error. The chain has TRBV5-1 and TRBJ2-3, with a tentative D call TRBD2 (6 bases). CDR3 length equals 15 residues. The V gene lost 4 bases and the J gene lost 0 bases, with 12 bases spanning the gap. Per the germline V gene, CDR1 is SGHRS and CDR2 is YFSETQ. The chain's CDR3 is CASSPGSTSTDTQYV. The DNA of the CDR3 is TGCGCCAGCAGCCCCGGGAGCACGAGCACAGATACGCAGTATGTT.

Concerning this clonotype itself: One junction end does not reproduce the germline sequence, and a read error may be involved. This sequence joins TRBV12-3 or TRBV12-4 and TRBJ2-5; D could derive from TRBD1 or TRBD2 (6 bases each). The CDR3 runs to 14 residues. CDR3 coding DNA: TGTGCCAGCAGCCTTTGGGGGCCCCGGGAGACCCGGTACTTC. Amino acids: CASSLWGPRETRYF.

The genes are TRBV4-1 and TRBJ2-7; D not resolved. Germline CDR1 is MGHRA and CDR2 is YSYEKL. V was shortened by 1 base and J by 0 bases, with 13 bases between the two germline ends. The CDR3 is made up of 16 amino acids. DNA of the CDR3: TGCGCCAGCAGCCAAGCCGCAAGCAGTAGCTCCTACGAGCAGTACTTC. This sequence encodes CASSQAASSSSYEQYF.

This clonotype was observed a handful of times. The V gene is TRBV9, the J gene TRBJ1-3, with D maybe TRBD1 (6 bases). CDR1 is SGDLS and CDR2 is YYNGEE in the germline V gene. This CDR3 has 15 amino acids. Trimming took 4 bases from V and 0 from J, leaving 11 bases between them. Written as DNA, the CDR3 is TGTGCCAGCAGCCCTGGGACAACCTCTGGAAACACCATATATTTT. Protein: CASSPGTTSGNTIYF.